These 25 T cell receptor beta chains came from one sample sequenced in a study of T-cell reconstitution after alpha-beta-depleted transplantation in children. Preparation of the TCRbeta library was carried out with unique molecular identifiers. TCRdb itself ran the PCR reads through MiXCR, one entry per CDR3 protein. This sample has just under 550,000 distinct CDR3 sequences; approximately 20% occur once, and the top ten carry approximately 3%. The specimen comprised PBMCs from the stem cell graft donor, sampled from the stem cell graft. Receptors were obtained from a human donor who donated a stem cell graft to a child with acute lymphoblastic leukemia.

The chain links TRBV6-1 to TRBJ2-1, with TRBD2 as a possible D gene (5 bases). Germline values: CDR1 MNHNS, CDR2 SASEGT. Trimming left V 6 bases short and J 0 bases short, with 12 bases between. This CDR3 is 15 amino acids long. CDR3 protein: CASRLSGVSYNEQFF. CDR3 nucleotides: TGTGCCAGCAGACTAAGCGGCGTCTCCTACAATGAGCAGTTCTTC.

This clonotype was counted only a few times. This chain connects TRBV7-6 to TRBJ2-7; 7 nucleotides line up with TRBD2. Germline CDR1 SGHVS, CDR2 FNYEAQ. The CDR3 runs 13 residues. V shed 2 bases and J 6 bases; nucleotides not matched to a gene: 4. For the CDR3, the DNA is TGTGCCAGCAGCTTATGGGAGGGCCCCGAGCAGTACTTC. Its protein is CASSLWEGPEQYF.

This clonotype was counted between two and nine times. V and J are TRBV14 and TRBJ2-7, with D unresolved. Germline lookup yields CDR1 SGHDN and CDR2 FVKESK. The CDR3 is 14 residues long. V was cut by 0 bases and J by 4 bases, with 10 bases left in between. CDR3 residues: CASSQESEWYEQYF. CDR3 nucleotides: TGTGCCAGCAGCCAAGAGTCAGAATGGTACGAGCAGTACTTC. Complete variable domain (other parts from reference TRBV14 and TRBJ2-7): EAGVTQFPSHSVIEKGQTVTLRCDPISGHDNLYWYRRVMGKEIKFLLHFVKESKQDESGMPNNRFLAERTGGTYSTLKVQPAELEDSGVYFCASSQESEWYEQYFGPGTRLTVT.

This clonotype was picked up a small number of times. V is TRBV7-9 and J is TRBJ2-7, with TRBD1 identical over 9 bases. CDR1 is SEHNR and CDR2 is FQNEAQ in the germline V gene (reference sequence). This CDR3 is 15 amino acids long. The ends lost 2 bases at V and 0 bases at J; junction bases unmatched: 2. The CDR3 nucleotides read TGTGCCAGCAGCTTAAAGACAGGGGGCTCCTACGAGCAGTACTTC. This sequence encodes CASSLKTGGSYEQYF.

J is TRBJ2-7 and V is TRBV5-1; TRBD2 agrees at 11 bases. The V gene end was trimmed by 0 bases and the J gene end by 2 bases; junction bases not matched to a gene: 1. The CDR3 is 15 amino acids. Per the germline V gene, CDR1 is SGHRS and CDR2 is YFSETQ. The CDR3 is CASSLVAGGTYEQYF. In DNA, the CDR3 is TGCGCCAGCAGCTTGGTAGCGGGAGGGACCTACGAGCAGTACTTC.

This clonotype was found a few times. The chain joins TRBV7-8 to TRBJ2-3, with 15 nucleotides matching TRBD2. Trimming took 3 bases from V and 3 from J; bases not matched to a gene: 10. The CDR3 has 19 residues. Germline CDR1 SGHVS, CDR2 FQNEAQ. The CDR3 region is CASSLSGLAGGLGTDTQYF. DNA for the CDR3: TGTGCCAGCAGCTTGAGTGGACTAGCGGGAGGGCTTGGGACAGATACGCAGTATTTT.

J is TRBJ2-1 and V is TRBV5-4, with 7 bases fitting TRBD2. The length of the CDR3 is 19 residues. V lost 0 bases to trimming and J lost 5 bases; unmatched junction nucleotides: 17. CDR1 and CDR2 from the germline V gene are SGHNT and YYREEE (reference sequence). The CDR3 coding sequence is TGTGCCAGCAGCTTGGAAATCTATAACGGACTAGTCTCGAACAATGAGCAGTTCTTC. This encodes CASSLEIYNGLVSNNEQFF.

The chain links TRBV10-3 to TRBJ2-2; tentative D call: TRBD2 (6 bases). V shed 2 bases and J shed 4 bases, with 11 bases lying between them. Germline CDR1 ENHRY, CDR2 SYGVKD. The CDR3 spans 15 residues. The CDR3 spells CAISEKTRGTGELFF. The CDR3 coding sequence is TGTGCCATCAGTGAGAAGACTAGGGGCACCGGGGAGCTGTTTTTT.

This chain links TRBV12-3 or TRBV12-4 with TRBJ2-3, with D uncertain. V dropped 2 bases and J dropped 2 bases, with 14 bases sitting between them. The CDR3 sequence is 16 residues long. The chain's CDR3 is CASSLFGETATDTQYF. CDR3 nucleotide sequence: TGTGCCAGCAGTTTATTCGGTGAGACCGCCACAGATACGCAGTATTTT.

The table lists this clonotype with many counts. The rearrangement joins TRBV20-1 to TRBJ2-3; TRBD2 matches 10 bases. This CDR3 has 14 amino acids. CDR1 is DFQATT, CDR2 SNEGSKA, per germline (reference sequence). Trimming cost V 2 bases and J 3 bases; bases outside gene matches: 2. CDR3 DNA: TGCAGTGCTAGAAGGACTAGCGGAACAGATACGCAGTATTTT. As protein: CSARRTSGTDTQYF.

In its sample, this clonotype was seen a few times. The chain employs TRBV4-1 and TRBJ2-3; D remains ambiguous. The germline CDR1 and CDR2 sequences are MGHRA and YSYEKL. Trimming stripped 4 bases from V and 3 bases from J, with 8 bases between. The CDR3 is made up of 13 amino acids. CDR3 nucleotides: TGCGCCAGCAGCCGCGTGGGAACAGATACGCAGTATTTT. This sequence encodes CASSRVGTDTQYF.

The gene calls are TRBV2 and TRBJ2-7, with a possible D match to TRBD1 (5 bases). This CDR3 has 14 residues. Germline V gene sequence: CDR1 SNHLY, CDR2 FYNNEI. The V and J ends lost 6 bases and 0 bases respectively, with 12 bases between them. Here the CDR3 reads CASRTGQSSYEQYF. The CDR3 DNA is TGTGCCAGCAGAACAGGTCAAAGCTCCTACGAGCAGTACTTC.

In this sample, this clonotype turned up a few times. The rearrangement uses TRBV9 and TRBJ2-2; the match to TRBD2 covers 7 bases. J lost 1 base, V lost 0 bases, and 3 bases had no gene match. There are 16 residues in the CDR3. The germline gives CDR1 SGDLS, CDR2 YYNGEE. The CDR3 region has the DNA TGTGCCAGCAGCGTAGATGGCGGGGGGAACACCGGGGAGCTGTTTTTT. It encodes CASSVDGGGNTGELFF.

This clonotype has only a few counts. CDR3 residues: CSAPPIPGGLAGVTDTQYF. The DNA of the CDR3 is TGCAGTGCCCCACCTATTCCGGGAGGCCTAGCGGGAGTCACAGATACGCAGTATTTT. The genes are TRBV20-1 and TRBJ2-3; 10 bases match TRBD2. The trim removed 6 bases at V and 2 bases at J, leaving 20 bases unmatched. This CDR3 has 19 amino acids. Germline V gives CDR1 DFQATT, CDR2 SNEGSKA (reference sequence).

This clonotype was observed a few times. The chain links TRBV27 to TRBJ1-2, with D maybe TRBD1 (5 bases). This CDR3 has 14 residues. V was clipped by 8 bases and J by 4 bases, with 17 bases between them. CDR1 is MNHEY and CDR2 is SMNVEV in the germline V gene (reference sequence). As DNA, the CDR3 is TGTGCCAGCTCGCCCGACCGGGGCAGCTATGGCTACACCTTC. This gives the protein CASSPDRGSYGYTF.

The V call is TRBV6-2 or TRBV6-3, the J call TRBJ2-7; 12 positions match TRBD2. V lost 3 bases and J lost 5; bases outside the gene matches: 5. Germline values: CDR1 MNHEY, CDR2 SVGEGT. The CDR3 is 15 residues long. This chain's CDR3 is CASSYSTSGSNEQYF. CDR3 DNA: TGTGCCAGCAGTTATTCGACTAGCGGGAGTAACGAGCAGTACTTC.

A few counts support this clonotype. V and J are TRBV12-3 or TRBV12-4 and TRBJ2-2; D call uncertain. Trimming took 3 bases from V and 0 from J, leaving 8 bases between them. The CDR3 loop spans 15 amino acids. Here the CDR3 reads CASSLEGTNTGELFF. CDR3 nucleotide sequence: TGTGCCAGCAGTTTGGAAGGGACGAACACCGGGGAGCTGTTTTTT.

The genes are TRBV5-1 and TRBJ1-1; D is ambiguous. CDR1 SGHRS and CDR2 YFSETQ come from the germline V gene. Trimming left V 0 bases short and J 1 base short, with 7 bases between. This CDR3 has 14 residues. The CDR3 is CASSLGRPNTEAFF. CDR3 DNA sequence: TGCGCCAGCAGCTTGGGACGGCCGAACACTGAAGCTTTCTTT. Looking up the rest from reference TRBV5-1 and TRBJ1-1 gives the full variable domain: KAGVTQTPRYLIKTRGQQVTLSCSPISGHRSVSWYQQTPGQGLQFLFEYFSETQRNKGNFPGRFSGRQFSNSRSEMNVSTLELGDSALYLCASSLGRPNTEAFFGQGTRLTVV.

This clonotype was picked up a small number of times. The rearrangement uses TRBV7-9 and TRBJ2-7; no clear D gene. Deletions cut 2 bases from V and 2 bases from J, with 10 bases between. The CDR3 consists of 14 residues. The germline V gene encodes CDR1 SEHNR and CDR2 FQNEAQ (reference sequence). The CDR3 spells CASSLSPDPYEQYF. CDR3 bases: TGTGCCAGCAGCTTATCCCCCGACCCCTACGAGCAGTACTTC. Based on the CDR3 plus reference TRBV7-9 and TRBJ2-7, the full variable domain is DTGVSQNPRHKITKRGQNVTFRCDPISEHNRLYWYRQTLGQGPEFLTYFQNEAQLEKSRLLSDRFSAERPKGSFSTLEIQRTEQGDSAMYLCASSLSPDPYEQYFGPGTRLTVT.

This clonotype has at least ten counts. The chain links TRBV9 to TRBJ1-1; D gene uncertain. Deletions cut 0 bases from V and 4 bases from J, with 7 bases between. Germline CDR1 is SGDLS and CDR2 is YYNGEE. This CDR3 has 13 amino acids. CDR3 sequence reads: CASSVEVGTEAFF. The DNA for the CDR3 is TGTGCCAGCAGCGTAGAGGTGGGCACTGAAGCTTTCTTT.

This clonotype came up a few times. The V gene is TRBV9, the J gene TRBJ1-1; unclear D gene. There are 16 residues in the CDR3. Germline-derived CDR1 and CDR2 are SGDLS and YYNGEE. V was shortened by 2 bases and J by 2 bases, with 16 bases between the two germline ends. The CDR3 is CASSVSSIQINTEAFF. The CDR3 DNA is TGTGCCAGCAGCGTCTCCTCCATCCAGATCAACACTGAAGCTTTCTTT.

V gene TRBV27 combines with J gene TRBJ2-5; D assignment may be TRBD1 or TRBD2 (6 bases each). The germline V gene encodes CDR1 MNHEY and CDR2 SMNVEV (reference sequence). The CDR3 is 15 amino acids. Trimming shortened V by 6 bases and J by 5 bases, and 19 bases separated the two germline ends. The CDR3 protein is CASSQLAGGWETQYF. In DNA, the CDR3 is TGTGCCAGCAGCCAACTCGCCGGGGGCTGGGAGACCCAGTACTTC.

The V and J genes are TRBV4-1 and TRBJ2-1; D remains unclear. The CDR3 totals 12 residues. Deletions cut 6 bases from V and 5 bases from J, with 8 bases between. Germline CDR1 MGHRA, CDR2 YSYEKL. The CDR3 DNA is TGCGCCAGCAGAGCCTTGGACAATGAGCAGTTCTTC. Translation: CASRALDNEQFF.

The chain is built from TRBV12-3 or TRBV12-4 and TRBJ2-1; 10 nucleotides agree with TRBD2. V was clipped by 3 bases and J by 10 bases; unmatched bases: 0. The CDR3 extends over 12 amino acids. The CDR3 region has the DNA TGTGCCAGCAGTTTTAGCGGGAGGGAGCAGTTCTTC. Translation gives CASSFSGREQFF.

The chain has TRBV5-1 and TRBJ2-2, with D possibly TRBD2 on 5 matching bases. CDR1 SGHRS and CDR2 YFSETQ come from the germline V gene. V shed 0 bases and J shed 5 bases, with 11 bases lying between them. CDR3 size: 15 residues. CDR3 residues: CASSLVGIETGELFF. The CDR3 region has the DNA TGCGCCAGCAGCTTGGTCGGGATTGAAACCGGGGAGCTGTTTTTT. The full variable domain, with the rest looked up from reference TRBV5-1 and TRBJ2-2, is KAGVTQTPRYLIKTRGQQVTLSCSPISGHRSVSWYQQTPGQGLQFLFEYFSETQRNKGNFPGRFSGRQFSNSRSEMNVSTLELGDSALYLCASSLVGIETGELFFGEGSRLTVL.